This T cell receptor (beta chain) appears in the sequencing data of a study of T cells in localized non-small cell lung cancer. Study-level points and caveats: Of the top 100 tumor clones, median around 62 were in adjacent lung, 25 to 30 among its top 100. Heterogeneity cannot be ruled out, as sequencing used one tumor region only. The study linked higher blood T cell density to longer overall survival.

Clones were read by immunoSEQ multiplex PCR, and TCRdb kept only the in-frame ones, dropping some. The sample holds tens of thousands of clones, 70% to 90% seen once. The CDR3 is 18 residues long. About this clone itself: Its antigen is undetermined.

The clonotype originates from a male donor at least 60 years old with stage III lung adenocarcinoma. V gene TRBV21-1 combines with J gene TRBJ1-3. TRBV21-1 is classified as a pseudogene. Here the sequenced sample was peripheral blood, taken before any cancer treatment. The CDR3 sequence is CASSSYLGGTGSGNTIYF. Written as DNA, the CDR3 is TGTGCCAGCAGCTCTTACCTCGGGGGCACTGGCTCTGGAAACACCATATATTTT.